The sequence of this T cell receptor beta chain was determined in a study of blood T cell repertoires in COVID-19. Overall study context: Nucleic acid was either cDNA or gDNA, and it came from T cells, B-cell-depleted T cells, or PBMCs.

Trimming took off 1 base at V and 5 bases at J, with 15 bases between the two ends. This CDR3 is built from 14 residues. The germline V gene has CDR1 SQVTM and CDR2 ANQGSEA. The assay was immunoSEQ multiplex PCR, and TCRdb's table has in-frame clones only and misses some. The data show about 190,000 clones, over 80% seen once. Participants came from around 25 US areas, aged about 18 to 100 years. In assigning cohorts, the study relied on participant-reported clinical history. The clonotype was recovered from a woman under 40 who had been exposed to COVID-19. The rearrangement links TRBV29-1 to TRBJ2-7; D ambiguous. Sequenced input: PBMCs or T cells enriched from blood (not recorded which). For the CDR3, the DNA is TGCAGCGTTGAAGGCCCCTCAGGTATCGACGAGCAGTACTTC. As protein: CSVEGPSGIDEQYF.